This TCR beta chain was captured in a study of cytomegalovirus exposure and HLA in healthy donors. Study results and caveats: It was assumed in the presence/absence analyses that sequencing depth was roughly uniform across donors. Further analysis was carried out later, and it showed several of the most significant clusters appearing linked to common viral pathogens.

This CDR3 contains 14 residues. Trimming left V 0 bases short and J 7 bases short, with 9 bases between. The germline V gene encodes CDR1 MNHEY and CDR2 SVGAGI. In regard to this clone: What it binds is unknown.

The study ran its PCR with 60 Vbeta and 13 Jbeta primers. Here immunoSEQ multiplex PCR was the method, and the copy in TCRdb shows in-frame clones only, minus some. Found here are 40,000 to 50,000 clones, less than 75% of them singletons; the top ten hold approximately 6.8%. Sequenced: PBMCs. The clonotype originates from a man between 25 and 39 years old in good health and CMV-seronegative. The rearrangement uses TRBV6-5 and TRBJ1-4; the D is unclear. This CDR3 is CASSYSYDTEKLFF. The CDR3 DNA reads TGTGCCAGCAGTTACTCGTACGACACTGAAAAACTGTTTTTT.